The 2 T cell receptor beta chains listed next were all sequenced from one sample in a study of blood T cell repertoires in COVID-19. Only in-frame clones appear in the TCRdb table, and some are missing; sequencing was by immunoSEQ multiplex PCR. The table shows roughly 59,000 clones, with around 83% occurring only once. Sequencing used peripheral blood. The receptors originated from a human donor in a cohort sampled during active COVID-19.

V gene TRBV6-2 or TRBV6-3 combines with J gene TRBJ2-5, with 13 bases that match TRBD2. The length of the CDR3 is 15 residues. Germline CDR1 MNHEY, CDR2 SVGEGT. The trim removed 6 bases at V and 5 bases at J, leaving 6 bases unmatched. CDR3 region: CASSRLAGGQETQYF. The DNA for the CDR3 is TGTGCCAGCAGCAGACTAGCGGGGGGCCAGGAGACCCAGTACTTC.

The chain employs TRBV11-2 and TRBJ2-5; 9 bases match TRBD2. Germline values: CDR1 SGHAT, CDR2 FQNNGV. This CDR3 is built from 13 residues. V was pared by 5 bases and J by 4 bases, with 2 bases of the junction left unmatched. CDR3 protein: CASSPGLAETQYF. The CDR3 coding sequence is TGTGCCAGCAGCCCGGGACTAGCAGAGACCCAGTACTTC. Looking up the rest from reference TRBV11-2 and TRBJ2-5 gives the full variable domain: EAGVAQSPRYKIIEKRQSVAFWCNPISGHATLYWYQQILGQGPKLLIQFQNNGVVDDSQLPKDRFSAERLKGVDSTLKIQPAKLEDSAVYLCASSPGLAETQYFGPGTRLLVL.